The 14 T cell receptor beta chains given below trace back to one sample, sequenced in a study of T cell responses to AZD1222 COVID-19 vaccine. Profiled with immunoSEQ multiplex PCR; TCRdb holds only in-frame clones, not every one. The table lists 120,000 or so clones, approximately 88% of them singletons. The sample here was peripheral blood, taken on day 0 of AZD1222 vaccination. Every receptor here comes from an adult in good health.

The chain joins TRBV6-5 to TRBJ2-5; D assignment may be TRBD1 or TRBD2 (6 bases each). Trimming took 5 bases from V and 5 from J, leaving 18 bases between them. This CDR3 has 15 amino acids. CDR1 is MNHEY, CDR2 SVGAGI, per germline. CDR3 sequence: CASSTRRRGLETQYF. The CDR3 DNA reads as TGTGCCAGCAGTACCCGCCGTCGGGGGCTTGAGACCCAGTACTTC.

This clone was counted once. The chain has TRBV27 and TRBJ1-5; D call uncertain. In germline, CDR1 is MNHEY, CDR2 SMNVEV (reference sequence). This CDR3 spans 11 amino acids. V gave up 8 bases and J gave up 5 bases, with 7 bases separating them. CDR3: CASGLDQPQHF. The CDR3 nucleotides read TGTGCCAGCGGCCTTGATCAGCCCCAGCATTTT.

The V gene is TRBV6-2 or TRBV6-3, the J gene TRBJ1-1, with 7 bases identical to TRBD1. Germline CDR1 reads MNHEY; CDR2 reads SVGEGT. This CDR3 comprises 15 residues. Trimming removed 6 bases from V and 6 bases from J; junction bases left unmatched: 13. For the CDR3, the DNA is TGTGCCAGCAGCTTCGCCCCCACAGGGGAGCCTGAAGCTTTCTTT. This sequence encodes CASSFAPTGEPEAFF.

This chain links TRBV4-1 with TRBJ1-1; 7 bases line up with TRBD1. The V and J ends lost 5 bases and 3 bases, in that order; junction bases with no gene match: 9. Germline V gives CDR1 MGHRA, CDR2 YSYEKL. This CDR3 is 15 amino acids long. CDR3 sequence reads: CASSSQDRSDTEAFF. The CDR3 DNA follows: TGCGCCAGCAGCAGTCAGGACAGGTCCGACACTGAAGCTTTCTTT.

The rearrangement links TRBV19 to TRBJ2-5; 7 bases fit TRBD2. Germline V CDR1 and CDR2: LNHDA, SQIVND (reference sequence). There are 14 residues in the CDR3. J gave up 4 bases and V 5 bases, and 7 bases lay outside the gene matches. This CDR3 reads CASSPGRLGETQYF. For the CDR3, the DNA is TGTGCCAGTAGTCCCGGGAGGTTGGGAGAGACCCAGTACTTC.

CDR3 sequence: CSVEGTAYNEQFF. In DNA form, the CDR3 reads TGCAGCGTTGAAGGGACAGCGTACAATGAGCAGTTCTTC. The chain carries TRBV29-1 and TRBJ2-1; D may be TRBD1 (6 bases). Trimming took off 1 base at V and 4 bases at J, with 8 bases between the two ends. The germline gives CDR1 SQVTM, CDR2 ANQGSEA. The CDR3 is made up of 13 amino acids.

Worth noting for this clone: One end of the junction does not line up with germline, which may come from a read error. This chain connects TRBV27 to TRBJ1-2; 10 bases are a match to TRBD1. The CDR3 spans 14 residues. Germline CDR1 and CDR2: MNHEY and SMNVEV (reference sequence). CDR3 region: CASIGTGVNSGYTF. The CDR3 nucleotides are TGTGCCAGCATCGGGACAGGGGTAAACTCTGGCTACACCTTC.

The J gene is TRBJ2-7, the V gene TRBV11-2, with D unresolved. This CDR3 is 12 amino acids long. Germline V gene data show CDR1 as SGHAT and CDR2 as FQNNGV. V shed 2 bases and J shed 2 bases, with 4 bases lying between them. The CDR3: CASSLSTYEQYF. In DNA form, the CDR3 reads TGTGCCAGCAGCTTATCCACCTACGAGCAGTACTTC.

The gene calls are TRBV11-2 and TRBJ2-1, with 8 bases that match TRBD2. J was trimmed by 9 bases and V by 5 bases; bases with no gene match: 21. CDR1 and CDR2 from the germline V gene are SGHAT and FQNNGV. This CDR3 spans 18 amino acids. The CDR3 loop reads CASSVSSGNSGVKGEQFF. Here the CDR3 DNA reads TGTGCCAGCAGCGTATCATCGGGGAATAGCGGGGTAAAGGGTGAGCAGTTCTTC.

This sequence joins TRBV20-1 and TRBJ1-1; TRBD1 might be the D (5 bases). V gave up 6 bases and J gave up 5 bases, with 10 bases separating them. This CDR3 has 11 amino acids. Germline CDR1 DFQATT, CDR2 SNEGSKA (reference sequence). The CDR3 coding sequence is TGCAGTGCCCCGGGGCGAACTGAAGCTTTCTTT. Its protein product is CSAPGRTEAFF.

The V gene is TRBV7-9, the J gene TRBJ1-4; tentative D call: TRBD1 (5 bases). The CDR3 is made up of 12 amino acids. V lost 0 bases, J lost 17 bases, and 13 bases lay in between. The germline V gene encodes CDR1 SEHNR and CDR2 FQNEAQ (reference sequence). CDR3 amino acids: CASSLAGDEFFF. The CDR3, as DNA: TGTGCCAGCAGCTTAGCGGGGGACGAGTTTTTTTTT.

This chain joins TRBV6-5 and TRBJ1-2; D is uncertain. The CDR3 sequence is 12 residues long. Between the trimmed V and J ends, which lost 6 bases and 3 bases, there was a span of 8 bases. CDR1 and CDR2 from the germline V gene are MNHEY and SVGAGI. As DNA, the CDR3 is TGTGCCAGCAGAGGAGATTACTATGGCTACACCTTC. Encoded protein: CASRGDYYGYTF.

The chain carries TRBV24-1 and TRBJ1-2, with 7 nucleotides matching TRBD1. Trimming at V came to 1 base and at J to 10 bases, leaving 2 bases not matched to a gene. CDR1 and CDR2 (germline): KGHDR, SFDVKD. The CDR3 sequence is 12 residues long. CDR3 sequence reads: CATSDFTGAYTF. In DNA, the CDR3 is TGTGCCACCAGTGATTTCACAGGGGCCTACACCTTC.

CDR3 coding DNA: TGTGCCAGCAGCCCCGGTCTGGGCAATCAGCCCCAGCATTTT. It encodes CASSPGLGNQPQHF. The chain has TRBV4-2 and TRBJ1-5; D gene unclear. V was shortened by 4 bases and J by 2 bases, with 9 bases between the two germline ends. Germline CDR1 reads LGHNA; CDR2 reads YNFKEQ. This CDR3 region has 14 residues.